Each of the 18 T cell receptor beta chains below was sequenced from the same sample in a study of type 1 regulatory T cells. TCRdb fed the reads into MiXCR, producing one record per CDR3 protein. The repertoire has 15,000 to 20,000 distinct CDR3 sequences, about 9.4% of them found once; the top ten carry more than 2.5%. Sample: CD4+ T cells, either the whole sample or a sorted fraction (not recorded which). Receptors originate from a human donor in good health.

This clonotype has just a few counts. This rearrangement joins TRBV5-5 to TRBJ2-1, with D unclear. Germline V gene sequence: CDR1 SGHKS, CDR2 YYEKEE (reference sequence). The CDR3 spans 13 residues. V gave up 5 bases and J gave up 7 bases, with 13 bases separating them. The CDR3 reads CASRNGPRNEQFF. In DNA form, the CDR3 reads TGTGCCAGCAGGAATGGGCCGCGGAATGAGCAGTTCTTC.

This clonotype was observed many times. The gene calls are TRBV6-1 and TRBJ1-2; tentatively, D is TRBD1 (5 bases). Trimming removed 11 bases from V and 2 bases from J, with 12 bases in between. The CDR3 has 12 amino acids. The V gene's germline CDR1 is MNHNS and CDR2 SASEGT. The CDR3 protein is CASRGGNYGYTF. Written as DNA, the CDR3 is TGTGCCTCCCGGGGGGGAAACTATGGCTACACCTTC.

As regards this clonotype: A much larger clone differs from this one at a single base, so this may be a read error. The DNA of the CDR3 is TGTACCACCAGCATATTTGGGGGCGGCAATCAGCCCCAGCATTTT. This encodes CTTSIFGGGNQPQHF. This chain uses TRBV15 with TRBJ1-5; a weak D match, TRBD1 (6 bases). CDR3 size: 15 residues. Germline V lookup: CDR1 LNHNV, CDR2 YYDKDF (reference sequence).

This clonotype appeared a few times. The CDR3 nucleotides read TGTGCCAGCAGCTACAAGGGAGATCAGCAGTTCTTC. The encoded protein is CASSYKGDQQFF. The gene calls are TRBV7-6 and TRBJ2-1, with a tentative D call TRBD2 (5 bases). Germline V CDR1 and CDR2: SGHVS, FNYEAQ. The CDR3 covers 12 residues. Trimming stripped 4 bases from V and 11 bases from J, with 12 bases between.

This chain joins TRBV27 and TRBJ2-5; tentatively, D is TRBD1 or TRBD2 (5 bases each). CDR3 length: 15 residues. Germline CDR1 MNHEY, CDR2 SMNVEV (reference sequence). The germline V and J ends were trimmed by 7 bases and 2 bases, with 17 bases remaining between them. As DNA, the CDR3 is TGTGCCAGCAACCGTGCCCGGGGCAGGCAAGAGACCCAGTACTTC. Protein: CASNRARGRQETQYF.

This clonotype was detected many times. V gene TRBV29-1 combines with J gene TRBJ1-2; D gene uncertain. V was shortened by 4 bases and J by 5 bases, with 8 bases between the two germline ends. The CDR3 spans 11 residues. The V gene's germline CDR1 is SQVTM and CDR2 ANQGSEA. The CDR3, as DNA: TGCAGCGTTGTAGCCGGGTATGGCTACACCTTC. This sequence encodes CSVVAGYGYTF. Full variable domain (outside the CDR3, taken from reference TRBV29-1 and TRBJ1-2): SAVISQKPSRDICQRGTSLTIQCQVDSQVTMMFWYRQQPGQSLTLIATANQGSEATYESGFVIDKFPISRPNLTFSTLTVSNMSPEDSSIYLCSVVAGYGYTFGSGTRLTVV.

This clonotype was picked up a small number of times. The CDR3 protein is CASHPGTASYEQYF. Here the CDR3 DNA reads TGTGCCAGTCACCCCGGGACGGCGTCCTACGAGCAGTACTTC. This rearrangement joins TRBV28 to TRBJ2-7; D is perhaps TRBD1 or TRBD2 (5 bases each). The germline V gene encodes CDR1 MDHEN and CDR2 SYDVKM. The V gene lost 9 bases and the J gene lost 1 base, with 16 bases spanning the gap. The CDR3 is 14 amino acids.

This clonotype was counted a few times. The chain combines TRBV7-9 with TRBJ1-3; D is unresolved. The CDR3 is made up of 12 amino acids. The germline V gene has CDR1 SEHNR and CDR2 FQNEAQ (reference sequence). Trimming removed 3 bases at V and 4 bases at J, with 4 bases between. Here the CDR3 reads CASSFGGNTIYF. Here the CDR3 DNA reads TGTGCCAGCAGCTTTGGAGGAAACACCATATATTTT.

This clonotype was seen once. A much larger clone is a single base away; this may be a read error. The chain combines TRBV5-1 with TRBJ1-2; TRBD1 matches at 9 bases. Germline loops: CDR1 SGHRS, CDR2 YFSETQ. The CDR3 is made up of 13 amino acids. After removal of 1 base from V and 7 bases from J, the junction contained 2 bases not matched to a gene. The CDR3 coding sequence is TGCGCCAGCAGCTTGACAGGGGGCGCTGGCTACACCTTC. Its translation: CASSLTGGAGYTF.

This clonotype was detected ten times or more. CDR3 region: CASSLRDRGGSNQPQHF. The CDR3 nucleotides are TGTGCCAGCAGCTTACGCGACCGGGGGGGGAGCAATCAGCCCCAGCATTTT. The chain joins TRBV7-8 to TRBJ1-5; tentatively, D is TRBD1 (5 bases). The germline V and J ends were trimmed by 2 bases and 1 base, with 15 bases remaining between them. The CDR3 totals 17 residues. Germline loops: CDR1 SGHVS, CDR2 FQNEAQ. Full variable domain (remainder filled in from reference TRBV7-8 and TRBJ1-5): GAGVSQSPRYKVAKRGQDVALRCDPISGHVSLFWYQQALGQGPEFLTYFQNEAQLDKSGLPSDRFFAERPEGSVSTLKIQRTQQEDSAVYLCASSLRDRGGSNQPQHFGDGTRLSIL.

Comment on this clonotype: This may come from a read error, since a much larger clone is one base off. CDR3 sequence reads: CASSDLGEQCF. The CDR3 DNA reads TGCGCCAGCAGCGATTTGGGGGAGCAGTGCTTC. V is TRBV5-1 and J is TRBJ2-7; D may match TRBD1 or TRBD2 (5 bases each). CDR1 and CDR2 (germline): SGHRS, YFSETQ. This CDR3 spans 11 amino acids. The whole variable domain, filled in from reference TRBV5-1 and TRBJ2-7, reads KAGVTQTPRYLIKTRGQQVTLSCSPISGHRSVSWYQQTPGQGLQFLFEYFSETQRNKGNFPGRFSGRQFSNSRSEMNVSTLELGDSALYLCASSDLGEQCFGPGTRLTVT.

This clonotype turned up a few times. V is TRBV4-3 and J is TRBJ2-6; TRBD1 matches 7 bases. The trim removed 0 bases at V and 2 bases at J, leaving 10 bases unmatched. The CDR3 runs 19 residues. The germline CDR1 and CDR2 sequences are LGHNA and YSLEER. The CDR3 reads CASSQDFGRGSPGANVLTF. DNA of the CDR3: TGCGCCAGCAGCCAAGACTTCGGCAGGGGGAGTCCTGGGGCCAACGTCCTGACTTTC.

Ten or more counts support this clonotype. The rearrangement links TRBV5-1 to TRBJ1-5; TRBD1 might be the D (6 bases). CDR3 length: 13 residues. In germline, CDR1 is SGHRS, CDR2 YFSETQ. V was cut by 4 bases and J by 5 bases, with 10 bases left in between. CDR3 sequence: CASSVDRYQPQHF. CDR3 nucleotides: TGCGCCAGCAGCGTAGACAGGTATCAGCCCCAGCATTTT.

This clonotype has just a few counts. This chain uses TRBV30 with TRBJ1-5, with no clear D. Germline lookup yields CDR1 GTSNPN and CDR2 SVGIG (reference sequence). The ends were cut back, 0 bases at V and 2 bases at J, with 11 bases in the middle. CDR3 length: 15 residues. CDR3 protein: CAWSVTDGRNQPQHF. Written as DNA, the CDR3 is TGTGCCTGGAGTGTCACGGACGGACGCAATCAGCCCCAGCATTTT.

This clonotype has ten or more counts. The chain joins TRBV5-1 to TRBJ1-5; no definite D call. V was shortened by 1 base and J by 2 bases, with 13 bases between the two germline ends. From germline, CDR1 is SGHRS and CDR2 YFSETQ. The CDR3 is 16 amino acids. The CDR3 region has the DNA TGCGCCAGCAGCTTGCCCGCAGGTCAGGGCAATCAGCCCCAGCATTTT. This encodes CASSLPAGQGNQPQHF. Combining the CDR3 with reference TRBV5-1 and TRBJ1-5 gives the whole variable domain KAGVTQTPRYLIKTRGQQVTLSCSPISGHRSVSWYQQTPGQGLQFLFEYFSETQRNKGNFPGRFSGRQFSNSRSEMNVSTLELGDSALYLCASSLPAGQGNQPQHFGDGTRLSIL.

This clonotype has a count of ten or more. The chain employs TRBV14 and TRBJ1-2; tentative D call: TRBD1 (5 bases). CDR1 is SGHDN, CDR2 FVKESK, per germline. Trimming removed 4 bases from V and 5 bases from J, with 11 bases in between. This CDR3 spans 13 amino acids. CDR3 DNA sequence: TGTGCCAGCAGCCCTACGACAGATTATGGCTACACCTTC. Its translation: CASSPTTDYGYTF.

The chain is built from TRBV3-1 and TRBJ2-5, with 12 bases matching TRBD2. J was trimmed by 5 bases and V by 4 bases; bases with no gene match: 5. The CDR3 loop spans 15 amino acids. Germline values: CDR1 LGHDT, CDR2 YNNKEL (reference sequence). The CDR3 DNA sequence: TGTGCCAGCAGCCTTCGACTAGCGGGAGCGGAGACCCAGTACTTC. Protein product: CASSLRLAGAETQYF.

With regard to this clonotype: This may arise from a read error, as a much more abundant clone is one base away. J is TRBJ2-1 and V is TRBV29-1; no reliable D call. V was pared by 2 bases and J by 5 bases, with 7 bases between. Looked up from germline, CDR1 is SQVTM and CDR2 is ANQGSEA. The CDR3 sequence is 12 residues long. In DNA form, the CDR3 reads TGCAGCGTTGAACCCCAAAACAATGAGCAGTTCTTC. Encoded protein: CSVEPQNNEQFF.